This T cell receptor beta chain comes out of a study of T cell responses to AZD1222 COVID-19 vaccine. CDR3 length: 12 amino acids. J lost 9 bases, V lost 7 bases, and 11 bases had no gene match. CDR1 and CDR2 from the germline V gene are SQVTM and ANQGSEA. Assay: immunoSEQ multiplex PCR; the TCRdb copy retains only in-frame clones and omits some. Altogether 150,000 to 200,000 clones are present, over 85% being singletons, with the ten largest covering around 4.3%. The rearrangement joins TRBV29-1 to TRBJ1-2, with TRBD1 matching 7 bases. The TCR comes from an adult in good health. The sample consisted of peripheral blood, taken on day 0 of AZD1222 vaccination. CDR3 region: CSAGWGQLRYTF. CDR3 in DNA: TGCAGCGCCGGCTGGGGACAGCTTCGCTACACCTTC.